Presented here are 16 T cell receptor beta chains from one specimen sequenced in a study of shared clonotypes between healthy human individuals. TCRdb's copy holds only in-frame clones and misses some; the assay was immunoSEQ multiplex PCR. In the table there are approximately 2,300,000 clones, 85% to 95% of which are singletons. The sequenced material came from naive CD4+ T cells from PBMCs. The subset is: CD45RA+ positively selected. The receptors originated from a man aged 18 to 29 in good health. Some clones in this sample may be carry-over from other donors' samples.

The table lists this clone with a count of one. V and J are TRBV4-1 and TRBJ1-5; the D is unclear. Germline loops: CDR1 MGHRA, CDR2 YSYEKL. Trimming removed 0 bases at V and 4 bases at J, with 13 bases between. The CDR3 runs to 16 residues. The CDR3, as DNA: TGCGCCAGCAGCCAAGATGGCCGAGGCCAGAATCAGCCCCAGCATTTT. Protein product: CASSQDGRGQNQPQHF.

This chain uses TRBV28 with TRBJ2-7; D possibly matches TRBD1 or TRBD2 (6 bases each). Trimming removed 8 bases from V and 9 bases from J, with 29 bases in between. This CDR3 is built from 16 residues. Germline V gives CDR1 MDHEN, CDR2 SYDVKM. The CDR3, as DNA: TGTGCCAGCCACCCGGGGGCCGCGATCTCCTCCAACCGGCAGTACTTC. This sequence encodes CASHPGAAISSNRQYF.

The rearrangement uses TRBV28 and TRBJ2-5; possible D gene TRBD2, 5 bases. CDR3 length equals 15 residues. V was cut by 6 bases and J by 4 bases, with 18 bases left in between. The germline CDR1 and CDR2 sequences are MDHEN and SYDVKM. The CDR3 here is CASRVPAGVGETQYF. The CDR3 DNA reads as TGTGCCAGCAGAGTTCCCGCCGGGGTTGGAGAGACCCAGTACTTC.

The CDR3 DNA is TGTGCCAGCAGCCAAGATCTCAGGACTAGCGGGAGGTCGTCCTACGAGCAGTACTTC. Amino acids: CASSQDLRTSGRSSYEQYF. This chain connects TRBV14 to TRBJ2-7; 14 positions agree with TRBD2. The CDR3 extends over 19 amino acids. The germline gives CDR1 SGHDN, CDR2 FVKESK. V shed 0 bases and J 1 base; nucleotides not matched to a gene: 8. The full variable domain, rest sourced from reference TRBV14 and TRBJ2-7, is EAGVTQFPSHSVIEKGQTVTLRCDPISGHDNLYWYRRVMGKEIKFLLHFVKESKQDESGMPNNRFLAERTGGTYSTLKVQPAELEDSGVYFCASSQDLRTSGRSSYEQYFGPGTRLTVT.

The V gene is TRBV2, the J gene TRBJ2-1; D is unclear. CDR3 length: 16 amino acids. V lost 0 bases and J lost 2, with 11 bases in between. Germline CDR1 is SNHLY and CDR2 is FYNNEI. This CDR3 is CASSEAPVQPYNEQFF. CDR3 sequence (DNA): TGTGCCAGCAGTGAAGCGCCCGTCCAACCCTACAATGAGCAGTTCTTC.

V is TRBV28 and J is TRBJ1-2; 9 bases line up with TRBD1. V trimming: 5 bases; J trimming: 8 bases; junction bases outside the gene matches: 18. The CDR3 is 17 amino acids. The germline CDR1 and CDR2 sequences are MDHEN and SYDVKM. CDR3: CASSRPGTGQDLYGYTF. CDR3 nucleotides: TGTGCCAGCAGTCGTCCCGGGACAGGGCAGGACCTCTACGGCTACACCTTC.

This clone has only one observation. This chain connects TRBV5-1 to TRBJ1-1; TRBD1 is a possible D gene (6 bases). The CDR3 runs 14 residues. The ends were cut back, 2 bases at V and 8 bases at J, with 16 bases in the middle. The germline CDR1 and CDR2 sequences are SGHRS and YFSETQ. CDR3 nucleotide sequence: TGCGCCAGCAGCTTAGTTCGTCTGGGACAAGAAGCTTTCTTT. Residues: CASSLVRLGQEAFF. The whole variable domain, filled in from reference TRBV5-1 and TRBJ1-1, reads KAGVTQTPRYLIKTRGQQVTLSCSPISGHRSVSWYQQTPGQGLQFLFEYFSETQRNKGNFPGRFSGRQFSNSRSEMNVSTLELGDSALYLCASSLVRLGQEAFFGQGTRLTVV.

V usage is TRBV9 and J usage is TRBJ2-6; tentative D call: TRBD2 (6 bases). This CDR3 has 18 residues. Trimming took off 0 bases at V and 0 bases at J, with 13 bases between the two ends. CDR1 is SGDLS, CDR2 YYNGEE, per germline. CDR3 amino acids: CASSVAGGRSSGANVLTF. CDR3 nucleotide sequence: TGTGCCAGCAGCGTAGCTGGGGGGAGAAGCTCTGGGGCCAACGTCCTGACTTTC.

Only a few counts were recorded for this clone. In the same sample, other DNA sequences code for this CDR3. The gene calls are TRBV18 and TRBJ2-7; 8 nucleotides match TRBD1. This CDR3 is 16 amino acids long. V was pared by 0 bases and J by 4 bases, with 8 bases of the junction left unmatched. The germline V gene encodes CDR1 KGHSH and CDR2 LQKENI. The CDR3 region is CASSPPEGTGGYEQYF. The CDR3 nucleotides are TGTGCCAGCTCACCACCGGAGGGGACAGGCGGGTACGAGCAGTACTTC.

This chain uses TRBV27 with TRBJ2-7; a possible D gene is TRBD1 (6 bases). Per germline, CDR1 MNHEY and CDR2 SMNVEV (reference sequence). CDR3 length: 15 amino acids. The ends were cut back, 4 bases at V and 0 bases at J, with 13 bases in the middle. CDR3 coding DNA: TGTGCCAGCAGTTCTGTAGTGGACAGCTCCTACGAGCAGTACTTC. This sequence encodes CASSSVVDSSYEQYF.

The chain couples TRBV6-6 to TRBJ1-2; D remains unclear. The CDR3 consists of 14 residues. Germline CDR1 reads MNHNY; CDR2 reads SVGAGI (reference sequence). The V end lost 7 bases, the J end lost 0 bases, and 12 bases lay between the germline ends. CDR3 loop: CASTSGSSNYGYTF. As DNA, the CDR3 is TGTGCCAGCACCTCAGGCTCTTCTAACTATGGCTACACCTTC.

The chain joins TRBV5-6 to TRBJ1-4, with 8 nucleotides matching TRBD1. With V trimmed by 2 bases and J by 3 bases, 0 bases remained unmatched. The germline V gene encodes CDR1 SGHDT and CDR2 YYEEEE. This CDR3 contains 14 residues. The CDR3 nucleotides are TGTGCCAGCAGCTTACAGGGGGCTAATGAAAAACTGTTTTTT. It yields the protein CASSLQGANEKLFF.

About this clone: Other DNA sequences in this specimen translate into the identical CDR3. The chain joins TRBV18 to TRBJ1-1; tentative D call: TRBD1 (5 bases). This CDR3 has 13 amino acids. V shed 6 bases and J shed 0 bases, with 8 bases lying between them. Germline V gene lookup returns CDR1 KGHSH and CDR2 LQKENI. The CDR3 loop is CASSSTVNTEAFF. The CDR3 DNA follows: TGTGCCAGCTCGTCGACAGTGAACACTGAAGCTTTCTTT.

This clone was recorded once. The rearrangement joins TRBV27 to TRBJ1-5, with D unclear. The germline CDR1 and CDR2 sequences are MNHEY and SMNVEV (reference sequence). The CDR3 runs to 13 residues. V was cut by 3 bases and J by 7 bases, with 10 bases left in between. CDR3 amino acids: CASSFLGQQPQHF. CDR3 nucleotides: TGTGCCAGCAGTTTCCTAGGCCAGCAGCCCCAGCATTTT.

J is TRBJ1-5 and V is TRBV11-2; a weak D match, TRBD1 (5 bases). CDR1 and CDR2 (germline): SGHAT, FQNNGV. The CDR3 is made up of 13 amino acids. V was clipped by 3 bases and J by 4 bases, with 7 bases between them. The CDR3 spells CASSFGTNQPQHF. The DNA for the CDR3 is TGTGCCAGCAGCTTCGGGACGAATCAGCCCCAGCATTTT.

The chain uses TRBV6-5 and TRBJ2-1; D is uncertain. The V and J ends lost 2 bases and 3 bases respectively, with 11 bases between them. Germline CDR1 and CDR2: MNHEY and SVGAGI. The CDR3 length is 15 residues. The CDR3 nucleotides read TGTGCCAGCAGTTACCCCACGACTCGCTACAATGAGCAGTTCTTC. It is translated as CASSYPTTRYNEQFF.